The next 14 T cell receptor beta chains were all read from a single sample in a study of cytomegalovirus exposure and HLA in healthy donors. It was with 60 Vbeta and 13 Jbeta primers that the PCR ran. The repertoire was sequenced with immunoSEQ multiplex PCR; TCRdb's copy has only in-frame clones and lacks some. This sample has about 120,000 clones, with 9.5% found just once. Sequenced material: PBMCs. Every receptor here comes from a man aged 25-40 years in good health and CMV-seronegative.

This clone was counted between two and nine times. The chain links TRBV27 to TRBJ2-7, with a possible D match to TRBD2 (6 bases). The CDR3 contains 14 residues. V was cut by 0 bases and J by 2 bases, with 8 bases left in between. The V gene's germline CDR1 is MNHEY and CDR2 SMNVEV (reference sequence). DNA for the CDR3: TGTGCCAGCAGTTTATCGGAGGGAACCTACGAGCAGTACTTC. This codes for CASSLSEGTYEQYF.

This chain connects TRBV12-5 to TRBJ2-5, with D unresolved. The assigned J gene may be wrong: the sequence end matches TRBJ2-7 better. The CDR3 totals 13 residues. CDR1 LGHNT and CDR2 FRNRAP come from the germline V gene. In DNA form, the CDR3 reads TGTGCTAGTGGTTTGCGCGACTCCTACGAGCAGTACTTC. Protein product: CASGLRDSYEQYF.

V and J are TRBV4-3 and TRBJ2-7, with D perhaps TRBD1 (5 bases). The germline V gene has CDR1 LGHNA and CDR2 YSLEER. This CDR3 comprises 15 residues. Trimming took 2 bases from V and 3 from J, leaving 14 bases between them. The CDR3 region has the DNA TGCGCCAGCAGCCAACGACCCAAAGGGGACTACGAGCAGTACTTC. Its protein product is CASSQRPKGDYEQYF.

The chain has TRBV19 and TRBJ1-1; 9 nucleotides align to TRBD1. V shed 3 bases and J 7 bases; nucleotides not matched to a gene: 3. Looked up from germline, CDR1 is LNHDA and CDR2 is SQIVND (reference sequence). The CDR3 runs to 13 residues. The CDR3: CASSMGTGIEAFF. DNA of the CDR3: TGTGCCAGTAGTATGGGGACAGGGATTGAAGCTTTCTTT.

The CDR3 DNA is TGTGCCAGCAGCTTAGGAGTACTTGCTAGCACAGATACGCAGTATTTT. It yields the protein CASSLGVLASTDTQYF. This chain links TRBV11-3 with TRBJ2-3; D remains ambiguous. Germline CDR1 reads SGHNT; CDR2 reads YENEEA. The CDR3 totals 16 residues. Trimming removed 1 base at V and 0 bases at J, with 11 bases between.

This clone was counted a few times. V usage is TRBV7-9 and J usage is TRBJ2-2; a possible D gene is TRBD1 (6 bases). This CDR3 contains 18 residues. Trimming cost V 2 bases and J 4 bases, with 20 bases left between them. CDR1 and CDR2 from the germline V gene are SEHNR and FQNEAQ (reference sequence). CDR3 residues: CASSLSIQGGWGTGELFF. CDR3 bases: TGTGCCAGCAGCTTATCCATCCAAGGGGGATGGGGCACCGGGGAGCTGTTTTTT.

This chain's CDR3 is CASSLQGSRETQYF. CDR3 coding DNA: TGTGCCAGCAGCTTACAGGGTTCCCGGGAGACCCAGTACTTC. The chain couples TRBV11-1 to TRBJ2-5; D is perhaps TRBD1 (5 bases). The CDR3 consists of 14 residues. The V end was cut by 2 bases, the J end by 5 bases, with 12 bases between. CDR1 and CDR2 (germline): SGHAT, FQDESV (reference sequence).

This clone was found a few times. The chain joins TRBV19 to TRBJ1-1, with D tentatively TRBD1 (6 bases). The germline V and J ends were trimmed by 2 bases and 5 bases, with 18 bases remaining between them. Germline values: CDR1 LNHDA, CDR2 SQIVND (reference sequence). The CDR3 is 16 amino acids. Here the CDR3 DNA reads TGTGCCAGTAGTATATGGTCCCCACAGGGAGGGACTGAAGCTTTCTTT. As protein: CASSIWSPQGGTEAFF. Combining the CDR3 with reference TRBV19 and TRBJ1-1 gives the whole variable domain DGGITQSPKYLFRKEGQNVTLSCEQNLNHDAMYWYRQDPGQGLRLIYYSQIVNDFQKGDIAEGYSVSREKKESFPLTVTSAQKNPTAFYLCASSIWSPQGGTEAFFGQGTRLTVV.

In this sample, this clone turned up a few times. The genes are TRBV5-1 and TRBJ2-7; D is perhaps TRBD2 (5 bases). This CDR3 region has 18 residues. The V gene's germline CDR1 is SGHRS and CDR2 YFSETQ. Trimming cost V 4 bases and J 0 bases, with 23 bases left between them. The CDR3 DNA sequence: TGCGCCAGCAGCACTGGCGGGTTTGGTGGGCGCACCTCCTACGAGCAGTACTTC. Its translation: CASSTGGFGGRTSYEQYF.

There are a few counts of this clone. This chain links TRBV10-3 with TRBJ1-3, with D perhaps TRBD1 (5 bases). V lost 3 bases and J 3 bases, leaving 15 bases between the germline ends. The V gene's germline CDR1 is ENHRY and CDR2 SYGVKD. The CDR3 sequence is 16 residues long. CDR3 amino acids: CAISDEAGIGGNTIYF. CDR3 nucleotide sequence: TGTGCCATCAGTGATGAGGCAGGGATAGGTGGAAACACCATATATTTT.

This clone has just a few counts. This chain connects TRBV10-1 to TRBJ1-1; D remains unclear. Germline CDR1 is WNHNN and CDR2 is SYGVQD (reference sequence). This CDR3 has 13 residues. Trimming shortened V by 3 bases and J by 1 base, and 6 bases separated the two germline ends. The CDR3 loop reads CASSDLRNTEAFF. CDR3 DNA: TGCGCCAGCAGTGATTTGAGGAACACTGAAGCTTTCTTT.

J is TRBJ2-1 and V is TRBV7-9, with unresolved D. The V end was cut by 2 bases, the J end by 6 bases, with 8 bases between. Germline V CDR1 and CDR2: SEHNR, FQNEAQ (reference sequence). The CDR3 contains 13 residues. The CDR3 DNA reads TGTGCCAGCAGCTTATTTATTCCCAATGAGCAGTTCTTC. It specifies CASSLFIPNEQFF.

This clone was detected a few times. The CDR3 DNA reads as TGCGCCAGCAGCTTGGACCCAGGGGTTTCAGGTCAGCCCCAGCATTTT. This encodes CASSLDPGVSGQPQHF. This sequence joins TRBV5-1 and TRBJ1-5; tentatively, D is TRBD1 (6 bases). There are 16 residues in the CDR3. Between the trimmed V and J ends, which lost 0 bases and 6 bases, there was a span of 16 bases. Germline CDR1 is SGHRS and CDR2 is YFSETQ.

This clone has more than one count but fewer than ten. The J gene is TRBJ1-3, the V gene TRBV30, with 8 bases fitting TRBD1. Trimming at V came to 5 bases and at J to 4 bases, leaving 4 bases not matched to a gene. Germline CDR1 reads GTSNPN; CDR2 reads SVGIG (reference sequence). This CDR3 spans 13 amino acids. The CDR3 nucleotides read TGTGCCTGGTTTCGGGACAGGGGAAACACCATATATTTT. It translates to CAWFRDRGNTIYF.